This T cell receptor beta chain comes out of a study of blood T cell repertoires in COVID-19. Across the whole study: Samples came from the United States, Italy and Spain, spanning acute and convalescent COVID-19. Nucleic acid was either cDNA or gDNA, and it came from T cells, B-cell-depleted T cells, or PBMCs.

This CDR3 contains 17 residues. The junction had 14 bases not matched to a gene; V was cut back by 5 bases and J by 2 bases. The germline V gene has CDR1 MNHEY and CDR2 SMNVEV (reference sequence). Authors' analysis steps: The authors estimated nucleated cell counts from reference gene primer amplification. Method: immunoSEQ multiplex PCR; TCRdb's copy keeps in-frame clones and lacks some. V, J and clone size are taken as reported in that table, and D and trimming were inferred from the DNA itself. The table lists about 270,000 clones, 88% of them singletons. Sequencing input: PBMCs or T cells enriched from blood (not recorded which). This TCR derives from a woman aged 25 to 39 who had recovered from COVID-19. The rearrangement uses TRBV27 and TRBJ2-7; 8 nucleotides line up with TRBD2. The CDR3 loop is CASSILNREGAPYEQYF. The CDR3 DNA is TGTGCCAGCAGTATACTCAACCGGGAGGGAGCACCCTACGAGCAGTACTTC.